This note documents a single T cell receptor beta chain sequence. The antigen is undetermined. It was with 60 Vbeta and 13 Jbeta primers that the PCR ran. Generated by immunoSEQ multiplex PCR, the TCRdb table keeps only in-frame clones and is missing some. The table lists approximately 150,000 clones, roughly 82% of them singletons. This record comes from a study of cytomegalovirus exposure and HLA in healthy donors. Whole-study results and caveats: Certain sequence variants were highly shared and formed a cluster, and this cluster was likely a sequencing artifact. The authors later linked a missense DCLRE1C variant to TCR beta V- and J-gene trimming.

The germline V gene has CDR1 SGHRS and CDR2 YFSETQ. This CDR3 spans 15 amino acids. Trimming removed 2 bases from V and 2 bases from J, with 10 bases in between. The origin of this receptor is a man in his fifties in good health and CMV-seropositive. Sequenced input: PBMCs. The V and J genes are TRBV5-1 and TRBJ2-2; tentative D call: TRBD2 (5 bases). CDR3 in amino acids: CASSFRDPNTGELFF. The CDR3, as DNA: TGCGCCAGCAGCTTCCGGGATCCCAACACCGGGGAGCTGTTTTTT.